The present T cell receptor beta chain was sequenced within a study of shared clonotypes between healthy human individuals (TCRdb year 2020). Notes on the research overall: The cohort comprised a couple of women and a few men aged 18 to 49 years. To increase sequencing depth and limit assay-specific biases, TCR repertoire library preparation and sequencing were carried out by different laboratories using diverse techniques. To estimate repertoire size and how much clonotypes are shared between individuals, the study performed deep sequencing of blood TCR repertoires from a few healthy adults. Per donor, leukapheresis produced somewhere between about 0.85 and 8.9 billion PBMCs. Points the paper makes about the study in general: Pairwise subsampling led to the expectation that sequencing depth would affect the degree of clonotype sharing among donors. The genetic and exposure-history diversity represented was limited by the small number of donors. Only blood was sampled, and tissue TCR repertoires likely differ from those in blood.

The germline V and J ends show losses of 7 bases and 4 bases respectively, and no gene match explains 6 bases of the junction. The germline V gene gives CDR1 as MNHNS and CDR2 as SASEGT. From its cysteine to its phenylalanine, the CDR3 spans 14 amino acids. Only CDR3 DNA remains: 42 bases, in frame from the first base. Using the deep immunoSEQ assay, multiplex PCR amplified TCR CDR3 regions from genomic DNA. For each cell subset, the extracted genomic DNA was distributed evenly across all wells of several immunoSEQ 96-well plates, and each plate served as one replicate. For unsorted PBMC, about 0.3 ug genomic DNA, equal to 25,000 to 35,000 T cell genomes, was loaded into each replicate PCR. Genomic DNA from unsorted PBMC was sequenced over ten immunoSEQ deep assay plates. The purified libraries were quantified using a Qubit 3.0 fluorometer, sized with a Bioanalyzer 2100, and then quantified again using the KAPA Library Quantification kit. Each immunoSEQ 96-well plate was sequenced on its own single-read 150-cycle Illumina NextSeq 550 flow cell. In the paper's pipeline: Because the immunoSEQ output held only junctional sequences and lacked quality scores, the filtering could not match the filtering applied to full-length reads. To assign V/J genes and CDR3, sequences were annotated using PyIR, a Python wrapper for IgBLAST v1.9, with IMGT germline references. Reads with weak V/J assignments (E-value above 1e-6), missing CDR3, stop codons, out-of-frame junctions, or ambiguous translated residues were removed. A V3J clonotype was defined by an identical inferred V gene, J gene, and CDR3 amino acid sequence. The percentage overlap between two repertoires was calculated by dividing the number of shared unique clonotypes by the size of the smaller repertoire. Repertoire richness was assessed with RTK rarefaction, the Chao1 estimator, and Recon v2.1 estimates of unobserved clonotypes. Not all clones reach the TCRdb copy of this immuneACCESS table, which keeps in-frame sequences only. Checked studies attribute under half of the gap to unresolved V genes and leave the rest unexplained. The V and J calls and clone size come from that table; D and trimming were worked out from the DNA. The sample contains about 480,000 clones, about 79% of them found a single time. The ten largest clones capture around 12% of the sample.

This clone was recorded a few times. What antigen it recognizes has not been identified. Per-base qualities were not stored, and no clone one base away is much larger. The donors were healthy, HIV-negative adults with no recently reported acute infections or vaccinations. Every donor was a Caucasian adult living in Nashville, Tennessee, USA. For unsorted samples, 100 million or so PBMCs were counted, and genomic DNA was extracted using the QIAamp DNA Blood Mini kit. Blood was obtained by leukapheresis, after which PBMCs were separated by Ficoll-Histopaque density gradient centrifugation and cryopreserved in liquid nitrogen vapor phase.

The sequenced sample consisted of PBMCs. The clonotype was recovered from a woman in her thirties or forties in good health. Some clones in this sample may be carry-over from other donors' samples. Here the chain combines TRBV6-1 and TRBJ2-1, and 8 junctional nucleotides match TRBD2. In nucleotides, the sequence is TGTGCCAGCACCCTTAGCGGGACTTACAATGAGCAGTTCTTC. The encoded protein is CASTLSGTYNEQFF.